The present entry profiles one T cell receptor (beta chain) with its context. Its antigen is not known. The data stem from a study of T cells in Graves' hyperthyroidism and ophthalmopathy. Absence of ophthalmopathy progression within 18 months defined stable Graves' hyperthyroidism. The CDR3 sequence is 16 residues long. V lost 6 bases, J lost 3 bases, and 12 bases stayed unmatched. CDR1 and CDR2 from the germline V gene are DFQATT and SNEGSKA (reference sequence). TCR beta CDR3 regions were amplified from RNA transcripts. HTBI primers were the set used in a first-round RT-PCR of the TCR CDR3. TCRdb recomputed calls from the multiplex PCR reads with MiXCR, one row per CDR3 protein. The repertoire holds 550,000 to 800,000 distinct CDR3 sequences, with 15% to 20% as singletons. Study-level findings and limits: Peripheral blood also featured most of the thyroid clonotypes expanded above 0.001.

The TCR originated in a man aged 45 to 65 with Graves' hyperthyroidism. Input material: blood. The chain recombines TRBV20-1 with TRBJ2-7; 12 bases map to TRBD2. In DNA, the CDR3 is TGCAGTGCCCGCTCGTCTCTAGCGGGAGGGGGCTACGAGCAGTACTTC. Translation gives CSARSSLAGGGYEQYF.